The clone carrying this T cell receptor beta chain was seen more than once but under ten times. Researchers ran the PCR with 60 Vbeta and 13 Jbeta primers. Measured with immunoSEQ multiplex PCR; TCRdb has only the in-frame clones, and not every one. The sample contains roughly 160,000 clones, around 79% of which appear only once. The data stem from a study of cytomegalovirus exposure and HLA in healthy donors. The V end lost 2 bases, the J end lost 8 bases, and 21 bases lay between the germline ends. Per germline, CDR1 MGHRA and CDR2 YSYEKL. This CDR3 has 16 residues. This sequence originates from a female donor in good health and CMV-seronegative. Sequencing was carried out using PBMCs. The rearrangement links TRBV4-1 to TRBJ1-2; no firm D call. This CDR3 reads CASSQSGYDPRRGYTF. The CDR3 bases are TGCGCCAGCAGCCAATCCGGCTACGACCCCCGGAGGGGCTACACCTTC.